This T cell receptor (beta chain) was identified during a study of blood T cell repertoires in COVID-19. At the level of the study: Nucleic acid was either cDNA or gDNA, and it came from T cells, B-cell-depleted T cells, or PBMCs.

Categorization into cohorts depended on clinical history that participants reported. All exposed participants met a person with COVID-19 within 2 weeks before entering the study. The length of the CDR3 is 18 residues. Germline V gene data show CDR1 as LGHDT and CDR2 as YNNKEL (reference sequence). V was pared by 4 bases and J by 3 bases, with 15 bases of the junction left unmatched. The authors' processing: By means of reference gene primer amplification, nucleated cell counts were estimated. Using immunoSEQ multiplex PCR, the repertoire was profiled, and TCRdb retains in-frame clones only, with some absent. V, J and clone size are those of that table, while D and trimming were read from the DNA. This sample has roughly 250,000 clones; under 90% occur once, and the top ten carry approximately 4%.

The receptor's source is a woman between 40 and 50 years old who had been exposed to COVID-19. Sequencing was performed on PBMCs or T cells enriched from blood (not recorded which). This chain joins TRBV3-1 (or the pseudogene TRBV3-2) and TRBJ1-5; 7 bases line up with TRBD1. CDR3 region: CASSREIPGTDFNQPQHF. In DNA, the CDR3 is TGTGCCAGCAGCCGAGAAATTCCCGGGACAGATTTCAATCAGCCCCAGCATTTT.